The rows below give T cell receptor beta chains drawn from one sample of a study of shared clonotypes between healthy human individuals. Profiling relied on immunoSEQ multiplex PCR, and the TCRdb table lists in-frame clones only, not all of them. Of 800,000 or so clones in the sample, about 96% are singletons; the top ten hold less than 0.3%. Sequenced input: naive CD8+ T cells sorted from blood. The receptors were sampled from a man between 25 and 39 years old in good health. Each CDR3 is given with its conserved first and last residue. The order of the fields is D gene, J gene, clone size, V gene, CDR3 DNA, CDR3 protein. A D gene is named only where the DNA matches it firmly. Expanded clones get a size class; other rows say once, few or many, or leave the size out.

>NA|TRBJ2-2|few|TRBV27
TGTGCCAGCAGGGGAGACACCGGGGAGCTGTTTTTT
CASRGDTGELFF
>NA|TRBJ2-7|NA|TRBV19
TGTGCCAGTAGAAAGGGAAGTGCCTACGAGCAGTACTTC
CASRKGSAYEQYF
>NA|TRBJ2-7|once|TRBV5-1
TGCGCCAGCAGTTTCCAGGGGAAGGGGTTTTACGAGCAGTACTTC
CASSFQGKGFYEQYF
>NA|TRBJ1-2|NA|TRBV4-1
TGCGCCAGCAGCCCGCCAGAAGGGCTGTATGGCTACACCTTC
CASSPPEGLYGYTF
>TRBD1|TRBJ2-7|NA|TRBV7-2
TGTGCCAGCAGCTTAGCCGAGACAGGGGTCTACGAGCAGTACTTC
CASSLAETGVYEQYF
>NA|TRBJ1-1|NA|TRBV6-5
TGTGCCAGCAGTTACACGGACAGCACTGAAGCTTTCTTT
CASSYTDSTEAFF
>NA|TRBJ2-7|NA|TRBV5-5
TGTGCCAGCAGCTTGTGGGCAGGGAGCTCCTACGAGCAGTACTTC
CASSLWAGSSYEQYF
>NA|TRBJ1-5|once|TRBV6-5
TGTGCCAGCAGGCAGGGTGGCAATCAGCCCCAGCATTTT
CASRQGGNQPQHF
>NA|TRBJ2-7|once|TRBV19
TGTGCCAGTAGTCGCTCTGGACAGAGTTCCTACGAGCAGTACTTC
CASSRSGQSSYEQYF
>NA|TRBJ2-7|NA|TRBV18
TGTGCCAGCTCACCGCAATACTCCTACGAGCAGTACTTC
CASSPQYSYEQYF
>NA|TRBJ1-1|NA|TRBV7-9
TGTGCCAGCCAAGTGGTGAACACTGAAGCTTTCTTT
CASQVVNTEAFF
>NA|TRBJ2-5|NA|TRBV25-1
TGTGCCAGCACCGAGGAGGGTTGGGATCAAGAGACCCAGTACTTC
CASTEEGWDQETQYF
>TRBD2|TRBJ2-5|NA|TRBV28
TGTGCCAGCAGGTTAACTAGCGGCTTGCGAGAGACCCAGTACTTC
CASRLTSGLRETQYF
>NA|TRBJ2-7|NA|TRBV29-1
TGCAGCGTATTCTCGACAGGAACCTACGAGCAGTACTTC
CSVFSTGTYEQYF
>NA|TRBJ2-1|NA|TRBV9
TGTGCCAGTCCTCAGTGGGCGGGTTCCTACAATGAGCAGTTCTTC
CASPQWAGSYNEQFF
>TRBD2|TRBJ2-3|NA|TRBV7-9
TGTGCCAGCAGCTTGTCTAGCGGGAGTATAGATACGCAGTATTTT
CASSLSSGSIDTQYF
>NA|TRBJ2-7|NA|TRBV4-1
TGCGCCAGCAGCCAGAACCCTCAGGACGAGCAGTACTTC
CASSQNPQDEQYF
>TRBD1|TRBJ2-5|NA|TRBV6-5
TGTGCCAGCAGTCCGGGGACAGGGATAGAGACCCAGTACTTC
CASSPGTGIETQYF
>NA|TRBJ2-7|NA|TRBV10-2
TGCGCCACCTTAGGCGCCTACGAGCAGTACTTC
CATLGAYEQYF
>NA|TRBJ1-1|NA|TRBV7-9
TGTGCCAGCAGCCCCAGGGAGGAAGCTTTCTTT
CASSPREEAFF
>NA|TRBJ2-7|NA|TRBV14
TGTGCCAGCAGCCCGCAGGGTTTGTGGTACGAGCAGTACTTC
CASSPQGLWYEQYF
>TRBD2|TRBJ2-1|NA|TRBV7-3
TGTGCCAGCAGCCCGCCGACTCTAGCGGGAGGGTACAATGAGCAGTTCTTC
CASSPPTLAGGYNEQFF
>NA|TRBJ2-7|NA|TRBV7-8
TGTGCCAGCAGCTTAGGGGCAGGGGTAGTCAACGAGCAGTACTTC
CASSLGAGVVNEQYF
>NA|TRBJ1-1|NA|TRBV27
TGTGCCAGCGCGGACCTGGTTAGCACTGAAGCTTTCTTT
CASADLVSTEAFF
>NA|TRBJ2-7|NA|TRBV7-9
TGTGCCAGCAGAGGAGGGACGGGGATGGCCTACGAGCAGTACTTC
CASRGGTGMAYEQYF
>NA|TRBJ1-4|NA|TRBV15
TGTGCCACCAGCAGAGAGGGGTTGGGGGGAGATGAAAAACTGTTTTTT
CATSREGLGGDEKLFF
>NA|TRBJ2-2|NA|TRBV9
TGTGCCAGCAGCGGCCGGGAGCTGTTTTTT
CASSGRELFF
>TRBD1|TRBJ1-1|NA|TRBV5-1
TGCGCCAGCAGCCCTCGGACAGGGGCCCCGAACACTGAAGCTTTCTTT
CASSPRTGAPNTEAFF
>NA|TRBJ2-3|once|TRBV4-1
TGCGCCAGCAGCCAAGTCTTGGCCTATACGCAGTATTTT
CASSQVLAYTQYF